The TCR beta chain under discussion was sequenced for a study of CD8 T cells in Susac syndrome (dated by TCRdb to between 2018 and 2020). With respect to the entire study: Whether CD8+ T cell activation and differentiation in Susac syndrome was antigen driven was tested using repertoire sequencing.

From V the trimming removes 7 bases and from J it removes 3 bases, while the gene matches leave 9 bases of the junction unaccounted for. The germline V gene sets CDR1 to MNHEY and CDR2 to SVGEGT. The cysteine opens and the phenylalanine closes a CDR3 of 14 amino acids. Only the CDR3 region is kept as DNA, spanning 42 bases read in frame from base 1. A note on this clonotype: There is no known antigen for this receptor. Qualities for individual bases were not recorded, and no much larger clone is one base off.

Overall study outcomes, separate from this receptor: The number of individuals in the TCR sequencing and HLA analysis was recognized as being relatively small.

RNA was extracted using the RNeasy kit, and about 0.45 to 1 ug of the RNA was reverse transcribed with random hexamers. TCR beta CDR3 regions were amplified with the immunoSEQ multiplex PCR assay covering 54 Vbeta and 13 Jbeta segments. PCR amplification bias was corrected by using a synthetic template baseline for primer optimization and computational correction. Processing in the source paper ran as follows. Reads were annotated to V, D and J genes per IMGT and analyzed with immunoSEQ Analyzer, keeping only productive sequences. To calculate clonality, Shannon entropy was normalized by log2 of the number of productive unique sequences and then subtracted from one. For each patient and control, public and private clones were evaluated among the 100 most prevalent clones. Clones were defined as Susac-specific if absent from the healthy and MS cohorts, from approximately 1,100 published viral clones and from other ImmuneACCESS disease sequences. The raw public data were reprocessed by TCRdb itself: fastp quality trimming at Q25, MiXCR clonotype calling, in-frame beta chains only. Rows matching on CDR3 protein sequence are summarized as one entry with the most common DNA and genes. The V and J calls were not made by the authors but by TCRdb's processing. Counted in this sample were just over 300,000 distinct CDR3 sequences; 92% of them appeared once. The ten largest clones capture over 0.065% of the sample.

Peripheral blood CD8+ and CD4+ T cells from healthy donors, Susac syndrome patients and multiple sclerosis patients were profiled by high-throughput TCR beta sequencing. The multiple sclerosis controls were treatment-naive patients who had stable or active relapsing-remitting disease and met the revised McDonald criteria. Bulk CD8+ and CD4+ T cells were purified magnetically by negative isolation, whereas CD8+ TEMRA cells were enriched by FACS. Blood was collected in EDTA tubes and processed within 24 hours, with PBMCs isolated through density gradient centrifugation. PBMCs intended for TCR sequencing were cryopreserved in liquid nitrogen and thawed later in a water bath at 37 degrees C. The sorted or isolated CD4+, CD8+ and CD8+ TEMRA cells had a purity of 90% or higher.

This TCR came from a human donor with multiple sclerosis. Input material: CD4+ T cells from PBMCs. This chain joins TRBV6-2 or TRBV6-3 to TRBJ2-7; 7 bases in the middle match TRBD1. CDR3 reads: CASTLSGTVYEQYF. In nucleotide form, the sequence is TGTGCCAGCACTCTATCTGGGACAGTCTACGAGCAGTACTTC.